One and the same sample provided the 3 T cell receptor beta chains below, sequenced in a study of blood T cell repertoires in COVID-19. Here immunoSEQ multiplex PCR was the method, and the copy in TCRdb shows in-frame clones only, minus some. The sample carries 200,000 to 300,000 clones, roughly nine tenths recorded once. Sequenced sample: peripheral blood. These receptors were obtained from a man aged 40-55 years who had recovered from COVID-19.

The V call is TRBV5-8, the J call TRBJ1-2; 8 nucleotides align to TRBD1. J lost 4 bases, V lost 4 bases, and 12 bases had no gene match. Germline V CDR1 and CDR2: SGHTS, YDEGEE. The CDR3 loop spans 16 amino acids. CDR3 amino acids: CASSPLGRGLVYGYTF. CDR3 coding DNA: TGTGCCAGCAGCCCCCTGGGCAGGGGGCTTGTCTATGGCTACACCTTC. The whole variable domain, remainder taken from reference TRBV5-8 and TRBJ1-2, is EAGVTQSPTHLIKTRGQQATLRCSPISGHTSVYWYQQALGLGLQFLLWYDEGEERNRGNFPPRFSGRQFPNYSSELNVNALELEDSALYLCASSPLGRGLVYGYTFGSGTRLTVV.

The CDR3 coding sequence is TGTGCCACCAGCAGAATCGGGGGTAGCAATCAGCCCCAGCATTTT. It codes for CATSRIGGSNQPQHF. The rearrangement links TRBV15 to TRBJ1-5; D perhaps matches TRBD1 (5 bases). This CDR3 comprises 15 residues. Germline CDR1 LNHNV, CDR2 YYDKDF (reference sequence). Trimming left V 2 bases short and J 0 bases short, with 8 bases between. Combining the CDR3 with reference TRBV15 and TRBJ1-5 gives the whole variable domain DAMVIQNPRYQVTQFGKPVTLSCSQTLNHNVMYWYQQKSSQAPKLLFHYYDKDFNNEADTPDNFQSRRPNTSFCFLDIRSPGLGDTAMYLCATSRIGGSNQPQHFGDGTRLSIL.

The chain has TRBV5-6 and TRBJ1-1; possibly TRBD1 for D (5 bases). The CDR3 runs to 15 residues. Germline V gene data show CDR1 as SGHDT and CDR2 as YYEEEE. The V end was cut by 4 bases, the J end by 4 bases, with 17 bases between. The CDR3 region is CASSLRGPLGTEAFF. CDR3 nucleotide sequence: TGTGCCAGCAGCCTAAGGGGCCCCTTGGGCACTGAAGCTTTCTTT.